The TCR beta chain described here comes from a study of shared clonotypes between healthy human individuals. Here immunoSEQ multiplex PCR was the method, and the copy in TCRdb shows in-frame clones only, minus some. Of about 2 million clones listed, 85% to 95% are singletons. Points from the study as a whole: A reduction in generation probabilities was seen for non-shared clonotypes relative to those shared by all four donors.

The healthy adult donors were HIV-negative and reported no recent acute infections or vaccinations. Of note for this clone: Its antigen is as yet unknown.

The CDR3 is 15 amino acids. Per the germline V gene, CDR1 is MDHEN and CDR2 is SYDVKM. V trimming: 5 bases; J trimming: 0 bases; junction bases outside the gene matches: 3. The source is a man between 18 and 35 years old in good health. The sample consisted of naive CD4+ T cells sorted from blood. Subset reported: CD45RA+ positively selected. This sequence joins TRBV28 and TRBJ1-3; 8 bases fit TRBD1. CDR3 nucleotide sequence: TGTGCCAGCAGTCCAGGGGGCATCTCTGGAAACACCATATATTTT. This codes for CASSPGGISGNTIYF.